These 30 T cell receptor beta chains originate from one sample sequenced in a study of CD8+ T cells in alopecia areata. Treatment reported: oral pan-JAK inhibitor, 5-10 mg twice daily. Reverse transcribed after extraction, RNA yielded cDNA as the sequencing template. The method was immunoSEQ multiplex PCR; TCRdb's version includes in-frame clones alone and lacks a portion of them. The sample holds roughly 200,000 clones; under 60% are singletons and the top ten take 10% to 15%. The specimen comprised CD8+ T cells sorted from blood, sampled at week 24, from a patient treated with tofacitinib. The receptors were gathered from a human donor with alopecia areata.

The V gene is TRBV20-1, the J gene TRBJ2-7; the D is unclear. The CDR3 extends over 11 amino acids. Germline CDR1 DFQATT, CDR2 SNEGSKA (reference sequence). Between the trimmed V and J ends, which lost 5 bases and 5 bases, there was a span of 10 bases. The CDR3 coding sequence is TGCAGTGCTTCTGGTTTGGACGAGCAGTACTTC. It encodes CSASGLDEQYF.

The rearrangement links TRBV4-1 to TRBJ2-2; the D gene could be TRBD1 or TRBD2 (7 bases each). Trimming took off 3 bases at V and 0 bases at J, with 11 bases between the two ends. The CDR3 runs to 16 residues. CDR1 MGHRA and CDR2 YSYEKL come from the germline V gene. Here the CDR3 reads CASSQGGTANTGELFF. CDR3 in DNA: TGCGCCAGCAGCCAGGGAGGGACAGCGAACACCGGGGAGCTGTTTTTT.

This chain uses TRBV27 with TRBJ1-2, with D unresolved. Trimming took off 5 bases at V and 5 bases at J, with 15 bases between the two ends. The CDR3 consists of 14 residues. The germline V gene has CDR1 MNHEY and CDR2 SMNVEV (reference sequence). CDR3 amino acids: CASSESKRAYGYTF. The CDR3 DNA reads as TGTGCCAGCAGTGAATCGAAGCGGGCATATGGCTACACCTTC.

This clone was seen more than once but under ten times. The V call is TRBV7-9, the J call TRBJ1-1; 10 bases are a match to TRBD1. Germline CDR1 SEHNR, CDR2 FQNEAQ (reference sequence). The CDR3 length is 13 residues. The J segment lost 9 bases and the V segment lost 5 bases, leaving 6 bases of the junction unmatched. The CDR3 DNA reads TGTGCCAGCAGCACCGGGACAGGGGACAAAGCTTTCTTT. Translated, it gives CASSTGTGDKAFF. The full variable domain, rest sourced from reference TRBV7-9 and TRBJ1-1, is DTGVSQNPRHKITKRGQNVTFRCDPISEHNRLYWYRQTLGQGPEFLTYFQNEAQLEKSRLLSDRFSAERPKGSFSTLEIQRTEQGDSAMYLCASSTGTGDKAFFGQGTRLTVV.

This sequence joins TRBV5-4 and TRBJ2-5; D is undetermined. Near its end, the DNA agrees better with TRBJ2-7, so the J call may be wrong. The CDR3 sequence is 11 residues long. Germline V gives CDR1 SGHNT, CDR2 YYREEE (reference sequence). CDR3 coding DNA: TGTGCCAGCGGTCTGGGCGACGAGCAGTACTTC. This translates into CASGLGDEQYF.

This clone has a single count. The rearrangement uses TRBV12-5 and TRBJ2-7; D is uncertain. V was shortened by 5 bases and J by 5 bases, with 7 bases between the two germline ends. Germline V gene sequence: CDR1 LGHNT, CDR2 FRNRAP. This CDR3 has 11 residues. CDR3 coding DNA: TGTGCTAGTGGTCCCCAGGACGAGCAGTACTTC. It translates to CASGPQDEQYF.

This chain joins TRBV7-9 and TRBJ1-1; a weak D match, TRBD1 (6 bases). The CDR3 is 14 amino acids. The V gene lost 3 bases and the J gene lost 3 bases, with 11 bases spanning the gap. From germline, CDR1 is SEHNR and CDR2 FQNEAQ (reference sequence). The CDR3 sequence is CASSFTGLDTEAFF. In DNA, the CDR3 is TGTGCCAGCAGCTTTACAGGGCTTGACACTGAAGCTTTCTTT.

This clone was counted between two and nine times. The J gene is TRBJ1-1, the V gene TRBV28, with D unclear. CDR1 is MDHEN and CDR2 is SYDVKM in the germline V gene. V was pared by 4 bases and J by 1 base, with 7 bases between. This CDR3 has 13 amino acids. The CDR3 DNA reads TGTGCCAGCAGTTCGGACGGGAACACTGAAGCTTTCTTT. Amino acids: CASSSDGNTEAFF.

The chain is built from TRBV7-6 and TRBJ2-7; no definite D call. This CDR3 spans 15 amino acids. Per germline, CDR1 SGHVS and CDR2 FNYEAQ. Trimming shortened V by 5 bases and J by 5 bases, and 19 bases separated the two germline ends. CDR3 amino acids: CASSPWVGKSDEQYF. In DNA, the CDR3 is TGTGCCAGCAGCCCCTGGGTAGGGAAGTCGGACGAGCAGTACTTC.

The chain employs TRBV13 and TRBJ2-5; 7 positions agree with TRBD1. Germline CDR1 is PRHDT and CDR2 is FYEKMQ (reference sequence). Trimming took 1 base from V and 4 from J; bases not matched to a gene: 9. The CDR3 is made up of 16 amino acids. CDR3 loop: CASSLERQGSAETQYF. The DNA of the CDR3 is TGTGCCAGCAGCTTAGAGAGACAGGGATCTGCAGAGACCCAGTACTTC.

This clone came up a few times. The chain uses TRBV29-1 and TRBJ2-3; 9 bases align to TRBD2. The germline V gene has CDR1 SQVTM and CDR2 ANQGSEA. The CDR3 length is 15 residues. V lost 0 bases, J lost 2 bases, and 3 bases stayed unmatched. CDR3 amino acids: CSVEEAGGITDTQYF. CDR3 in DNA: TGCAGCGTTGAAGAGGCGGGGGGGATCACAGATACGCAGTATTTT.

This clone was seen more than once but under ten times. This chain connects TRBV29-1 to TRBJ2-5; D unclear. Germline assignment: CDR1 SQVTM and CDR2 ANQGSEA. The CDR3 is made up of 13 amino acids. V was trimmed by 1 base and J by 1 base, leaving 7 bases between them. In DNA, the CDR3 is TGCAGCGTTGAAGTAGGAATCCAAGAGACCCAGTACTTC. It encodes CSVEVGIQETQYF.

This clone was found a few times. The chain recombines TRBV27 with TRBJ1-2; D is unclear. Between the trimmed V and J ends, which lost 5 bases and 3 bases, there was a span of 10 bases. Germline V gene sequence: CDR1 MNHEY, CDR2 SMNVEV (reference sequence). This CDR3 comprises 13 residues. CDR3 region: CASSRGSYYGYTF. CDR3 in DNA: TGTGCCAGCAGTCGCGGGTCCTACTATGGCTACACCTTC.

Here the CDR3 DNA reads TGTGCCAGCAGTTTGCGGGGCACAGATACGCAGTATTTT. It codes for CASSLRGTDTQYF. V gene TRBV27 combines with J gene TRBJ2-3, with a possible D match to TRBD2 (5 bases). Germline V CDR1 and CDR2: MNHEY, SMNVEV (reference sequence). Trimming pared 3 bases from V and 1 base from J, leaving 5 bases between. The CDR3 length is 13 residues.

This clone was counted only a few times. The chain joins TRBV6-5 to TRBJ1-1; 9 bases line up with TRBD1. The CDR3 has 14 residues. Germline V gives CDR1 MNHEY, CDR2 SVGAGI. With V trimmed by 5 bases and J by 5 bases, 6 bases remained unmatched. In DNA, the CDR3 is TGTGCCAGCAGTCCACAGGGGGCGCGGACTGAAGCTTTCTTT. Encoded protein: CASSPQGARTEAFF.

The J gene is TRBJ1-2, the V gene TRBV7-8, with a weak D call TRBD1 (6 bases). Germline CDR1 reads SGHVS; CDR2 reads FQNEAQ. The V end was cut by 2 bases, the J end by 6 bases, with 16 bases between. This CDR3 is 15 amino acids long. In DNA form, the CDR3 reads TGTGCCAGCAGCTTATATACTTGGGGGCAGCATGGCTACACCTTC. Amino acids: CASSLYTWGQHGYTF.

The CDR3 nucleotides read TGTGCCAGCAGTATGCCAGGGAACCCCTACGAGCAGTACTTC. It yields the protein CASSMPGNPYEQYF. This chain joins TRBV27 and TRBJ2-7, with a weak D call TRBD1 (5 bases). V dropped 5 bases and J dropped 2 bases, with 13 bases sitting between them. CDR1 and CDR2 from the germline V gene are MNHEY and SMNVEV (reference sequence). The CDR3 covers 14 residues.

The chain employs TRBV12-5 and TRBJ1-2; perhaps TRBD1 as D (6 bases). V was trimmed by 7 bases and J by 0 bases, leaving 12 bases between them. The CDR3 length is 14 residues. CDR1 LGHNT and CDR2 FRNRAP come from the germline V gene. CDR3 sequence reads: CASVRDMSNYGYTF. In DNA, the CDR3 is TGTGCTAGTGTAAGGGACATGTCTAACTATGGCTACACCTTC. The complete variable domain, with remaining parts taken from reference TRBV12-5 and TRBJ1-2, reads DARVTQTPRHKVTEMGQEVTMRCQPILGHNTVFWYRQTMMQGLELLAYFRNRAPLDDSGMPKDRFSAEMPDATLATLKIQPSEPRDSAVYFCASVRDMSNYGYTFGSGTRLTVV.

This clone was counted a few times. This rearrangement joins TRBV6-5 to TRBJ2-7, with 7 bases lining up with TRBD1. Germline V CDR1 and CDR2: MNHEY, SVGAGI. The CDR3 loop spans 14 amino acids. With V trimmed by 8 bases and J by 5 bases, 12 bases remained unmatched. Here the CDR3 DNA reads TGTGCCAGCCACACCGGGACAGAAGGCGACGAGCAGTACTTC. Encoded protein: CASHTGTEGDEQYF.

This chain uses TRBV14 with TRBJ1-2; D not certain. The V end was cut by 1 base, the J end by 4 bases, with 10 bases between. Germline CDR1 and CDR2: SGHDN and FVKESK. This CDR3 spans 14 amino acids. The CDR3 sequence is CASSQGSGPYGYTF. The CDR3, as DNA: TGTGCCAGCAGCCAAGGGTCAGGACCCTATGGCTACACCTTC.

The CDR3 here is CASSYSRGSSTDTQYF. The CDR3 DNA is TGTGCCAGCAGTTACTCGAGGGGCTCTAGCACAGATACGCAGTATTTT. The V and J genes are TRBV6-5 and TRBJ2-3, with D perhaps being TRBD1 or TRBD2 (5 bases each). The CDR3 covers 16 residues. The V and J ends lost 0 bases and 0 bases respectively, with 10 bases between them. CDR1 is MNHEY and CDR2 is SVGAGI in the germline V gene.

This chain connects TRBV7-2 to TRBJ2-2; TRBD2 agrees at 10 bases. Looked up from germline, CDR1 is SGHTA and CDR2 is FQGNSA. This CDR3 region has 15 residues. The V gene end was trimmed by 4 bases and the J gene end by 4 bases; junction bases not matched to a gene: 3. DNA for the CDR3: TGTGCCAGCAGCTGGACTAGCGGAGCCACCGGGGAGCTGTTTTTT. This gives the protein CASSWTSGATGELFF.

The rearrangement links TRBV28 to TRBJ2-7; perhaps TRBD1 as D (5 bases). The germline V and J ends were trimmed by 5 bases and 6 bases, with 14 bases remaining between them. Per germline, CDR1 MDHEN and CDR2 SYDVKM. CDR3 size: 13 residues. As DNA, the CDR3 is TGTGCCAGCAGTCAACAAGGGGAATCCGAGCAGTACTTC. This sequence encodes CASSQQGESEQYF.

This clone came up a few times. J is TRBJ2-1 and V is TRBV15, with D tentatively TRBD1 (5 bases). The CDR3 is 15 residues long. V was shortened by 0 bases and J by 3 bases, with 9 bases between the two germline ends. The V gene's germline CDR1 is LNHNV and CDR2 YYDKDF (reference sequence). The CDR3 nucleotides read TGTGCCACCAGCAGAGACCACGACAGCTACAATGAGCAGTTCTTC. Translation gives CATSRDHDSYNEQFF.

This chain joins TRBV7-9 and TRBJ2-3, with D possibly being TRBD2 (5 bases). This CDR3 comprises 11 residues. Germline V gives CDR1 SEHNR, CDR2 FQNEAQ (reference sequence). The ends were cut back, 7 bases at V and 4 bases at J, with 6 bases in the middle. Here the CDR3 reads CASIGADTQYF. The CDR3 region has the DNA TGTGCCAGCATCGGGGCAGATACGCAGTATTTT.

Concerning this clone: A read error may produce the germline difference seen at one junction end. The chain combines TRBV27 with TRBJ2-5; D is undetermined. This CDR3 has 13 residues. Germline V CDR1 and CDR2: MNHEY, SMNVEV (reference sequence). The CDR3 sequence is CASSLFNQETQYF. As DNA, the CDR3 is TGTGCCAGTAGTTTATTTAACCAAGAGACCCAGTACTTC.

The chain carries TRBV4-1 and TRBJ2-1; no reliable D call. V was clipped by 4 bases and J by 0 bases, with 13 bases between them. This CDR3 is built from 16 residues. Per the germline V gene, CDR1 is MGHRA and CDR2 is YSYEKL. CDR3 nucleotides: TGCGCCAGCAGCCCGATCACACCGAGCTCCTACAATGAGCAGTTCTTC. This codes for CASSPITPSSYNEQFF.

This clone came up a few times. DNA of the CDR3: TGTGCCAGCTCACCGGGGTATAACAATGAGCAGTTCTTC. This translates into CASSPGYNNEQFF. The J gene is TRBJ2-1, the V gene TRBV11-2; weak D call: TRBD2 (5 bases). Trimming pared 8 bases from V and 5 bases from J, leaving 13 bases between. In germline, CDR1 is SGHAT, CDR2 FQNNGV. CDR3 length equals 13 residues.

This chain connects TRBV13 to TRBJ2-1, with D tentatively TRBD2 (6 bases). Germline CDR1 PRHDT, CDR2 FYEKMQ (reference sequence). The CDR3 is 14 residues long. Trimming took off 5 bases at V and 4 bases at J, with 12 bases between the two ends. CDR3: CASSRRERYNEQFF. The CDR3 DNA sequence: TGTGCCAGCAGCCGGAGGGAGCGGTACAATGAGCAGTTCTTC.

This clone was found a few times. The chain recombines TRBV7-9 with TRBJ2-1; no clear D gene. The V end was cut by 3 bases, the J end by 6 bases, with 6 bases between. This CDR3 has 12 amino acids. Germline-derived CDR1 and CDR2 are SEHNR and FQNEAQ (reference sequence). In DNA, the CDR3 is TGTGCCAGCAGCTTGACGGGCAATGAGCAGTTCTTC. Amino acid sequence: CASSLTGNEQFF. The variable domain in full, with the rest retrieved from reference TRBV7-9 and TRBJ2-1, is DTGVSQNPRHKITKRGQNVTFRCDPISEHNRLYWYRQTLGQGPEFLTYFQNEAQLEKSRLLSDRFSAERPKGSFSTLEIQRTEQGDSAMYLCASSLTGNEQFFGPGTRLTVL.